This T cell receptor beta chain derives from a study of response to subunit inactivated influenza vaccine. The CDR3 runs to 17 residues. The V gene end was trimmed by 1 base and the J gene end by 1 base; junction bases not matched to a gene: 7. Germline V gene data show CDR1 as SNHLY and CDR2 as FYNNEI. TCRdb used MiXCR to reprocess the RT-PCR reads, holding one entry per CDR3 protein. The profile shows about 780,000 distinct CDR3 sequences, approximately 17% of them singletons. The chain couples TRBV2 to TRBJ2-3, with 8 bases identical to TRBD2. This TCR came from a man in his fifties who received an inactivated influenza vaccine. Source: PBMCs from blood, taken 5 days after vaccination. The DNA for the CDR3 is TGTGCCAGCAGTGAAGATGGGGCGGGAGGCGGCACAGATACGCAGTATTTT. Translated, it gives CASSEDGAGGGTDTQYF.